This passage covers 10 T cell receptor beta chains from one sample sequenced in a study of cytomegalovirus exposure and HLA in healthy donors (dated by TCRdb to about 2017). Libraries were made using the immunoSEQ multiplex PCR assay. For the multiplex PCR, a mixture combining 60 forward primers for TCR Vbeta segments and 13 reverse primers for TCR Jbeta segments was used. Entries here come from immuneACCESS through TCRdb and include only in-frame sequences with V and J called. Some clones fail to appear in such tables; in the studies checked, an unresolved V gene covers under half of the shortfall, and the cause of the remainder is unknown. In all, the sample holds 150,000 to 200,000 clones, and almost 80% of those were seen once. The biggest ten clones account for roughly 13% of the sample. Sequencing was carried out using PBMCs. The origin of the receptors is a man aged 50 to 59 in good health and CMV-seropositive.

The CDR3 sequence: CASSPTPDRAKNIQYF. Written as DNA, the CDR3 is TGCGCCAGCAGTCCAACCCCCGATAGAGCCAAAAACATTCAGTACTTC. The rearrangement uses TRBV5-1 and TRBJ2-4; D not certain. Germline CDR1 is SGHRS and CDR2 is YFSETQ. The CDR3 has 16 amino acids. Trimming took off 5 bases at V and 0 bases at J, with 15 bases between the two ends.

This clone appeared a single time. V and J are TRBV5-6 and TRBJ1-3, with no clear D. V was trimmed by 0 bases and J by 2 bases, leaving 9 bases between them. The CDR3 contains 15 residues. The germline V gene encodes CDR1 SGHDT and CDR2 YYEEEE. CDR3 sequence reads: CASSLAGWAGNTIYF. Written as DNA, the CDR3 is TGTGCCAGCAGCTTGGCGGGGTGGGCTGGAAACACCATATATTTT.

This chain's CDR3 is CSVDVGARGYTF. The CDR3 nucleotides read TGCAGCGTTGACGTGGGGGCGCGTGGCTACACCTTC. This rearrangement joins TRBV29-1 to TRBJ1-2; maybe TRBD1 (6 bases). The germline V gene has CDR1 SQVTM and CDR2 ANQGSEA. This CDR3 spans 12 amino acids. The V and J ends lost 3 bases and 7 bases respectively, with 12 bases between them. The complete variable domain, with remaining parts taken from reference TRBV29-1 and TRBJ1-2, reads SAVISQKPSRDICQRGTSLTIQCQVDSQVTMMFWYRQQPGQSLTLIATANQGSEATYESGFVIDKFPISRPNLTFSTLTVSNMSPEDSSIYLCSVDVGARGYTFGSGTRLTVV.

The chain employs TRBV2 and TRBJ2-7; TRBD2 might be the D (6 bases). CDR3 length equals 16 residues. Trimming shortened V by 0 bases and J by 2 bases, and 14 bases separated the two germline ends. Germline CDR1 SNHLY, CDR2 FYNNEI. CDR3 region: CASSEAGGGAPYEQYV. DNA for the CDR3: TGTGCCAGCAGTGAAGCAGGAGGAGGGGCCCCCTACGAGCAGTACGTC.

The chain has TRBV7-3 and TRBJ2-3, with TRBD1 identical over 9 bases. Germline V gene sequence: CDR1 SGHTA, CDR2 FQGTGA. V trimming: 2 bases; J trimming: 2 bases; junction bases outside the gene matches: 8. The CDR3 is made up of 17 amino acids. CDR3 in amino acids: CASSLVQGASYTDTQYF. CDR3 nucleotide sequence: TGTGCCAGCAGCTTAGTACAGGGGGCTTCCTACACAGATACGCAGTATTTT.

The chain is built from TRBV28 and TRBJ2-7; D is perhaps TRBD1 (5 bases). Germline V gene data show CDR1 as MDHEN and CDR2 as SYDVKM. This CDR3 has 15 residues. The V end lost 4 bases, the J end lost 0 bases, and 13 bases lay between the germline ends. The CDR3 sequence is CASSSSGSGSYEQYF. The CDR3 nucleotides read TGTGCCAGCAGTTCCTCAGGGTCGGGCTCCTACGAGCAGTACTTC.

The genes are TRBV5-4 and TRBJ1-2; 7 bases align to TRBD1. The CDR3 runs 15 residues. Germline CDR1 SGHNT, CDR2 YYREEE (reference sequence). V shed 4 bases, J shed 4 bases, and the junction held 10 bases outside the gene matches. Here the CDR3 DNA reads TGTGCCAGCAGCACCCAGGGGGGAAACATCTATGGCTACACCTTC. Residues: CASSTQGGNIYGYTF.

The chain recombines TRBV28 with TRBJ1-2; D gene ambiguous. The germline V gene encodes CDR1 MDHEN and CDR2 SYDVKM. Trimming took 2 bases from V and 7 from J, leaving 8 bases between them. There are 12 residues in the CDR3. The CDR3 sequence is CASSLIYSGYTF. As DNA, the CDR3 is TGTGCCAGCAGTTTAATATATTCTGGCTACACCTTC.

This clone was picked up a small number of times. The chain employs TRBV30 and TRBJ2-7; D remains unclear. Between the trimmed V and J ends, which lost 5 bases and 4 bases, there was a span of 6 bases. There are 10 residues in the CDR3. The germline CDR1 and CDR2 sequences are GTSNPN and SVGIG (reference sequence). In nucleotides, the CDR3 is TGTGCCTGGGGCCGATACGAGCAGTACTTC. Encoded protein: CAWGRYEQYF.

The gene calls are TRBV11-3 and TRBJ2-7; D gene unclear. V lost 0 bases, J lost 6 bases, and 12 bases lay in between. Germline V lookup: CDR1 SGHNT, CDR2 YENEEA. There are 14 residues in the CDR3. The CDR3 is CASSLDFQTGEQYF. The CDR3 DNA reads TGTGCCAGCAGCTTAGATTTCCAGACGGGCGAGCAGTACTTC. Complete variable domain (other parts from reference TRBV11-3 and TRBJ2-7): EAGVVQSPRYKIIEKKQPVAFWCNPISGHNTLYWYLQNLGQGPELLIRYENEEAVDDSQLPKDRFSAERLKGVDSTLKIQPAELGDSAVYLCASSLDFQTGEQYFGPGTRLTVT.